A selection of T cell receptor beta chains follows, all from one sample in a study of shared clonotypes between healthy human individuals. Method: immunoSEQ multiplex PCR; TCRdb's copy keeps in-frame clones and lacks some. The sample has millions of clones; 85% to 95% are singletons. The specimen was naive CD4+ T cells sorted from blood. The receptors originated from a young man in good health. Each CDR3 is given with its conserved first and last residue. Each record gives: clone size, D gene, J gene, V gene, CDR3 DNA, CDR3 protein. The D gene is left open where the match is weak. Part of the rows lack a size; the others show once, few, many or a class for expanded clones.

clone size: -
D gene: TRBD2
J gene: TRBJ2-3
V gene: TRBV5-6
CDR3 DNA: TGTGCCAGCAGCTTGATGACTAGCGGAAGTACTAGCACAGATACGCAGTATTTT
CDR3 protein: CASSLMTSGSTSTDTQYF

clone size: -
D gene: -
J gene: TRBJ1-2
V gene: TRBV25-1
CDR3 DNA: TGTGCCAGCAGTGGGGGGAGATTTTATGGCTACACCTTC
CDR3 protein: CASSGGRFYGYTF

clone size: -
D gene: -
J gene: TRBJ2-7
V gene: TRBV7-2
CDR3 DNA: TGTGCCAGCAGCTTTAGGGTAGGTGGGTGGAGCGACGAGCAGTACTTC
CDR3 protein: CASSFRVGGWSDEQYF

clone size: -
D gene: TRBD1
J gene: TRBJ1-3
V gene: TRBV6-5
CDR3 DNA: TGTGCCAGCAGAAGGGACAGGGTCTCTGGAAACACCATATATTTT
CDR3 protein: CASRRDRVSGNTIYF

clone size: many
D gene: -
J gene: TRBJ2-3
V gene: TRBV30
CDR3 DNA: TGTGCCTGGGGTCAGACAACTAGCACAGATACGCAGTATTTT
CDR3 protein: CAWGQTTSTDTQYF

clone size: -
D gene: -
J gene: TRBJ2-7
V gene: TRBV5-1
CDR3 DNA: TGCGCCAGCACCCCGGGAACCCCAATGTACGAGCAGTACTTC
CDR3 protein: CASTPGTPMYEQYF

clone size: once
D gene: -
J gene: TRBJ2-3
V gene: TRBV10-3
CDR3 DNA: TGTGCCATCAGTGACTGGGCAGGGGGGTTCACAGATACGCAGTATTTT
CDR3 protein: CAISDWAGGFTDTQYF

clone size: -
D gene: TRBD1
J gene: TRBJ1-5
V gene: TRBV4-1
CDR3 DNA: TGCGCCAGCAGCCAAGAAATCCGACAGGGGATTCAGCCCCAGCATTTT
CDR3 protein: CASSQEIRQGIQPQHF

clone size: -
D gene: -
J gene: TRBJ1-1
V gene: TRBV30
CDR3 DNA: TGTGCCTGGAGTCCCCAAACGAACACTGAAGCTTTCTTT
CDR3 protein: CAWSPQTNTEAFF

clone size: -
D gene: -
J gene: TRBJ1-2
V gene: TRBV4-3
CDR3 DNA: TGCGCCAGCAGCCAATTCGGAGGGGCGGGCTACACCTTC
CDR3 protein: CASSQFGGAGYTF

clone size: once
D gene: -
J gene: TRBJ1-5
V gene: TRBV6-1
CDR3 DNA: TGTGCCAGCAGTGATTACGGCTATAGCAATCAGCCCCAGCATTTT
CDR3 protein: CASSDYGYSNQPQHF

clone size: -
D gene: TRBD2
J gene: TRBJ2-1
V gene: TRBV7-2
CDR3 DNA: TGTGCCAGCAGCTCCGCCTGGTTAGCGGGAGGGCTCAAATACAATGAGCAGTTCTTC
CDR3 protein: CASSSAWLAGGLKYNEQFF

clone size: -
D gene: -
J gene: TRBJ2-2
V gene: TRBV6-5
CDR3 DNA: TGTGCCAGCAGGGCAGGGTGGGCCGGGGAGCTGTTTTTT
CDR3 protein: CASRAGWAGELFF

clone size: -
D gene: -
J gene: TRBJ1-5
V gene: TRBV4-1
CDR3 DNA: TGCGCCAGCAGCCAAGGGGAAGTTAGCAATCAGCCCCAGCATTTT
CDR3 protein: CASSQGEVSNQPQHF

clone size: -
D gene: TRBD1
J gene: TRBJ2-7
V gene: TRBV29-1
CDR3 DNA: TGCAGCGTCACCCGCGGGACAGGGGTCTACGAGCAGTACTTC
CDR3 protein: CSVTRGTGVYEQYF

clone size: once
D gene: TRBD1
J gene: TRBJ2-7
V gene: TRBV27
CDR3 DNA: TGTGCCAGCAGTTTATTCGAGGGGGCGGGTGAGCAGTACTTC
CDR3 protein: CASSLFEGAGEQYF

clone size: -
D gene: TRBD1
J gene: TRBJ1-3
V gene: TRBV4-1
CDR3 DNA: TGCGCCAGCAGCAACTTCCCACAGGGGGATATAACCATATATTTT
CDR3 protein: CASSNFPQGDITIYF

clone size: -
D gene: -
J gene: TRBJ2-7
V gene: TRBV4-1
CDR3 DNA: TGCGCCAGCAGCCCCCTGTTACCAGGCGGCTACGAGCAGTACTTC
CDR3 protein: CASSPLLPGGYEQYF

clone size: -
D gene: TRBD2
J gene: TRBJ2-1
V gene: TRBV27
CDR3 DNA: TGTGCCAGCAGTTATCGGACTAGCGGGGTCTCCTACAATGAGCAGTTCTTC
CDR3 protein: CASSYRTSGVSYNEQFF

clone size: -
D gene: TRBD1
J gene: TRBJ2-2
V gene: TRBV10-2
CDR3 DNA: TGCGCCAGCAGGGATACAGGGGGCTCGGGGACCGGGGAGCTGTTTTTT
CDR3 protein: CASRDTGGSGTGELFF

clone size: -
D gene: -
J gene: TRBJ2-5
V gene: TRBV5-6
CDR3 DNA: TGTGCCAGCAGCTTGGAACAGAGGTACCAAGAGACCCAGTACTTC
CDR3 protein: CASSLEQRYQETQYF

clone size: -
D gene: -
J gene: TRBJ1-5
V gene: TRBV5-6
CDR3 DNA: TGTGCCAGCAGACCCTGGGGAGCGGTTCAGCCCCAGCATTTT
CDR3 protein: CASRPWGAVQPQHF

clone size: few
D gene: TRBD1
J gene: TRBJ2-5
V gene: TRBV5-1
CDR3 DNA: TGCGCCAGCAGCCCACTAGGGACAGGAATCCAAGAGACCCAGTACTTC
CDR3 protein: CASSPLGTGIQETQYF

clone size: -
D gene: TRBD2
J gene: TRBJ2-7
V gene: TRBV9
CDR3 DNA: TGTGCCAGCAGCGTAGGGGAGGGAAACGAGCAGTACTTC
CDR3 protein: CASSVGEGNEQYF